A single sample is the source of the 5 T cell receptor beta chains below, sequenced in a study of T cell responses to AZD1222 COVID-19 vaccine. Sequencing used immunoSEQ multiplex PCR; TCRdb keeps in-frame clones, though not all of them. The sample records about 130,000 clones, approximately 91% being singletons. The sequencing here drew on peripheral blood, taken 28 days after the second AZD1222 dose. The receptor source for this set is an adult who received the AZD1222 COVID-19 vaccine.

The chain joins TRBV5-1 to TRBJ2-2, with 10 positions matching TRBD2. This CDR3 region has 16 residues. In germline, CDR1 is SGHRS, CDR2 YFSETQ. J lost 1 base, V lost 4 bases, and 4 bases had no gene match. CDR3: CASSGGLAENTGELFF. CDR3 sequence (DNA): TGCGCCAGCAGCGGAGGACTAGCGGAGAACACCGGGGAGCTGTTTTTT.

This clone is labeled as medium-sized. This sequence joins TRBV29-1 and TRBJ2-7, with TRBD2 as a possible D gene (6 bases). This CDR3 region has 15 residues. CDR1 and CDR2 (germline): SQVTM, ANQGSEA. The germline V and J ends were trimmed by 4 bases and 6 bases, with 22 bases remaining between them. The CDR3 DNA sequence: TGCAGCGTTGCCCGTATCCGGCGGGATCATGCCGAGCAGTACTTC. Translating gives CSVARIRRDHAEQYF.

V usage is TRBV20-1 and J usage is TRBJ2-5; possible D gene TRBD1, 5 bases. Trimming left V 3 bases short and J 5 bases short, with 19 bases between. Germline-derived CDR1 and CDR2 are DFQATT and SNEGSKA (reference sequence). CDR3 size: 15 residues. The CDR3 is CSASPRGIGVETQYF. In DNA form, the CDR3 reads TGCAGTGCTAGTCCCCGAGGTATAGGGGTGGAGACCCAGTACTTC.

J is TRBJ2-7 and V is TRBV19; 8 positions match TRBD2. This CDR3 region has 15 residues. V shed 3 bases, J shed 6 bases, and the junction held 10 bases outside the gene matches. Germline CDR1 is LNHDA and CDR2 is SQIVND (reference sequence). The CDR3 region has the DNA TGTGCCAGTAGTATGGTCCCGGGACTAGGGGGCGAGCAGTACTTC. It codes for CASSMVPGLGGEQYF.

This clone was seen more than once but under ten times. The V and J genes are TRBV5-1 and TRBJ2-7; D ambiguous. CDR1 is SGHRS and CDR2 is YFSETQ in the germline V gene. CDR3 length: 14 amino acids. Trimming removed 4 bases at V and 2 bases at J, with 13 bases between. CDR3 amino acids: CASSLGTVAYEQYF. The CDR3 nucleotides are TGCGCCAGCAGCCTAGGTACCGTAGCCTACGAGCAGTACTTC.